The 15 T cell receptor beta chains in this list originate from one sample, sequenced in a study of blood T cell repertoires in COVID-19 (dated by TCRdb to about 2020). The method was the immunoSEQ multiplex PCR assay. The source is immuneACCESS, and TCRdb retained only in-frame sequences with V and J called. Part of the clones is not carried over; for the studies checked, unresolved V genes explain less than half of this, and the remainder is unexplained. In this sample the table shows 250,000 to 350,000 clones, approximately 91% of which occur a single time. In total, the top ten clones hold around 12% of the sample. Sample: peripheral blood. The receptors derive from a woman aged 55-75 years with acute or convalescent COVID-19.

The J gene is TRBJ2-7, the V gene TRBV28; TRBD1 matches 8 bases. CDR3 length: 15 amino acids. V was clipped by 1 base and J by 6 bases; unmatched bases: 8. CDR1 is MDHEN and CDR2 is SYDVKM in the germline V gene. CDR3 sequence: CASSLSGQGSLEQYF. CDR3 coding DNA: TGTGCCAGCAGTTTATCCGGACAGGGTTCACTCGAGCAGTACTTC.

The chain is built from TRBV12-2 and TRBJ1-4; the tabulated D call, TRBD1, remains unverified against the DNA. TRBV12-2 is annotated as a pseudogene. There are 15 residues in the CDR3. CDR3 nucleotide sequence: TGTGCAAGTCGCTCACTAAGGGGAACTAATGAAAAACTGTTTTTT. This encodes CASRSLRGTNEKLFF.

V gene TRBV7-2 combines with J gene TRBJ1-2; the match to TRBD1 covers 9 bases. Germline CDR1 SGHTA, CDR2 FQGNSA. The V segment lost 5 bases and the J segment 8 bases; nucleotides outside the gene matches: 6. The length of the CDR3 is 13 residues. DNA for the CDR3: TGTGCCAGCAGCGCCACAGGGGGCGTCGGCTACACCTTC. Protein: CASSATGGVGYTF.

V and J are TRBV29-1 and TRBJ1-5, with 7 positions matching TRBD1. After removal of 6 bases from V and 5 bases from J, the junction contained 7 bases not matched to a gene. The germline gives CDR1 SQVTM, CDR2 ANQGSEA. The CDR3 runs to 13 residues. The CDR3 reads CSVRGQADQPQHF. CDR3 nucleotide sequence: TGCAGCGTACGAGGACAGGCCGATCAGCCCCAGCATTTT.

The V gene is TRBV19, the J gene TRBJ2-1, with 7 bases fitting TRBD1. This CDR3 is built from 15 residues. CDR1 is LNHDA and CDR2 is SQIVND in the germline V gene (reference sequence). V lost 7 bases and J lost 3; bases outside the gene matches: 9. The CDR3 DNA reads as TGTGCCAGTATTCCAGACAGGGCGGACTACAATGAGCAGTTCTTC. It translates to CASIPDRADYNEQFF. The full variable domain, rest sourced from reference TRBV19 and TRBJ2-1, is DGGITQSPKYLFRKEGQNVTLSCEQNLNHDAMYWYRQDPGQGLRLIYYSQIVNDFQKGDIAEGYSVSREKKESFPLTVTSAQKNPTAFYLCASIPDRADYNEQFFGPGTRLTVL.

The chain couples TRBV3-1 (or the pseudogene TRBV3-2) to TRBJ2-7, with 8 bases aligning to TRBD2. This CDR3 comprises 16 residues. Losses at the gene ends were 2 bases for V and 3 bases for J; bases not matched to a gene: 9. The germline V gene has CDR1 LGHDT and CDR2 YNNKEL (reference sequence). The CDR3 nucleotides are TGTGCCAGCAGCCAAATTCGGGGGGGCCTTTTCTACGAGCAGTACTTC. Translated, it gives CASSQIRGGLFYEQYF.

This chain uses TRBV4-3 with TRBJ2-7, with a possible D match to TRBD1 (5 bases). The germline V gene encodes CDR1 LGHNA and CDR2 YSLEER. The CDR3 is 14 amino acids. Trimming took off 1 base at V and 2 bases at J, with 9 bases between the two ends. The CDR3 nucleotides read TGCGCCAGCAGCCAAGCCGCCAGGGCCTACGAGCAGTACTTC. Encoded protein: CASSQAARAYEQYF.

This clone turned up a few times. The chain has TRBV7-6 and TRBJ2-3; 12 bases match TRBD2. Germline trimming cut 1 base from V and 4 bases from J; bases unmatched to any gene: 6. Germline assignment: CDR1 SGHVS and CDR2 FNYEAQ. The CDR3 sequence is 17 residues long. CDR3 DNA: TGTGCCAGCAGCTTAGGAGCGACTAGCGGGAGTGCAGATACGCAGTATTTT. Protein: CASSLGATSGSADTQYF. The full variable domain, rest sourced from reference TRBV7-6 and TRBJ2-3, is GAGVSQSPRYKVTKRGQDVALRCDPISGHVSLYWYRQALGQGPEFLTYFNYEAQQDKSGLPNDRFSAERPEGSISTLTIQRTEQRDSAMYRCASSLGATSGSADTQYFGPGTRLTVL.

The CDR3 protein is CASSIVAGQGNQPQHF. CDR3 bases: TGTGCCAGTAGTATAGTAGCCGGCCAGGGGAATCAGCCCCAGCATTTT. The chain employs TRBV19 and TRBJ1-5; TRBD1 might be the D (6 bases). This CDR3 region has 16 residues. V dropped 1 base and J dropped 4 bases, with 14 bases sitting between them. CDR1 is LNHDA and CDR2 is SQIVND in the germline V gene (reference sequence).

V gene TRBV19 combines with J gene TRBJ1-6, with 9 bases matching TRBD1. Germline CDR1 is LNHDA and CDR2 is SQIVND (reference sequence). The CDR3 consists of 14 residues. The V gene end was trimmed by 6 bases and the J gene end by 10 bases; junction bases not matched to a gene: 7. The CDR3: CASRGQGGSSPLHF. The CDR3 nucleotides are TGTGCCAGTAGGGGACAGGGAGGCAGCTCACCCCTCCACTTT.

CDR3 sequence: CASSIDRLAGRETQYF. The CDR3 coding sequence is TGTGCCAGTAGTATAGATCGACTAGCGGGGAGGGAGACCCAGTACTTC. V and J are TRBV19 and TRBJ2-5; 11 bases agree with TRBD2. This CDR3 has 16 amino acids. With 0 bases clipped from V and 5 bases from J, the junction kept 5 bases outside the gene matches. The germline V gene encodes CDR1 LNHDA and CDR2 SQIVND (reference sequence).

CDR3 DNA: TGTGCCAGAAGCTTATTGAGCGGGAGTATCTCCGGGGCCAACGTCCTGACTTTC. Translation gives CARSLLSGSISGANVLTF. The V gene is TRBV7-5, the J gene TRBJ2-6; no DNA check was done on the table's D call, TRBD2. TRBV7-5 corresponds to a pseudogene. There are 18 residues in the CDR3.

The V gene is TRBV18, the J gene TRBJ1-1; TRBD1 is a possible D gene (5 bases). The germline gives CDR1 KGHSH, CDR2 LQKENI. Trimming pared 0 bases from V and 5 bases from J, leaving 16 bases between. This CDR3 is 16 amino acids long. The CDR3 bases are TGTGCCAGCTCACCACCCACACGGGGGTTGGGGACTGAAGCTTTCTTT. Residues: CASSPPTRGLGTEAFF.

The V and J genes are TRBV21-1 and TRBJ1-2; whether TRBD1, the table's D call, matches the DNA was not checked. TRBV21-1 is described as a pseudogene. CDR3 size: 14 residues. The CDR3 region has the DNA TGTGCCAGCAGCCCCAGGAACGGATCCGGCGGCTACACCTTC. This codes for CASSPRNGSGGYTF.

The rearrangement uses TRBV11-3 and TRBJ2-1; D remains unclear. Germline values: CDR1 SGHNT, CDR2 YENEEA. This CDR3 has 15 residues. V dropped 2 bases and J dropped 3 bases, with 11 bases sitting between them. The DNA for the CDR3 is TGTGCCAGCAGCTTAAAGCCTCGAGACTACAATGAGCAGTTCTTC. Translation gives CASSLKPRDYNEQFF. Full variable domain (rest looked up from reference TRBV11-3 and TRBJ2-1): EAGVVQSPRYKIIEKKQPVAFWCNPISGHNTLYWYLQNLGQGPELLIRYENEEAVDDSQLPKDRFSAERLKGVDSTLKIQPAELGDSAVYLCASSLKPRDYNEQFFGPGTRLTVL.